These 17 T cell receptor beta chains came from one sample sequenced in a study of blood T cell repertoires in COVID-19. Sequenced by immunoSEQ multiplex PCR; TCRdb stores in-frame clones only, minus some. The top ten clones hold 10% to 14% of a sample with 200,000 to 250,000 clones, about 85% of them seen once. Sequenced: PBMCs or T cells enriched from blood (not recorded which). These receptors were obtained from a man aged 25-45 years who had recovered from COVID-19.

This clone occurred once. The chain carries TRBV6-1 and TRBJ1-1; perhaps TRBD1 as D (5 bases). Deletions cut 3 bases from V and 4 bases from J, with 9 bases between. This CDR3 contains 13 residues. Germline V gene lookup returns CDR1 MNHNS and CDR2 SASEGT. CDR3 loop: CASSEGGGTEAFF. CDR3 in DNA: TGTGCCAGCAGTGAGGGGGGTGGCACTGAAGCTTTCTTT.

This sequence joins TRBV5-1 and TRBJ1-6, with 11 bases lining up with TRBD1. The J segment lost 7 bases and the V segment lost 2 bases, leaving 8 bases of the junction unmatched. The CDR3 sequence is 17 residues long. Germline CDR1 and CDR2: SGHRS and YFSETQ. CDR3 sequence: CASSLLPDRGLNSPLHF. The CDR3 DNA sequence: TGCGCCAGCAGCTTACTACCGGACAGGGGGCTCAATTCACCCCTCCACTTT.

In DNA, the CDR3 is TGTGCCAGCAGTCTCTCTAGAACAGGGCTCACAGATACGCAGTATTTT. Protein product: CASSLSRTGLTDTQYF. The V and J genes are TRBV27 and TRBJ2-3; D perhaps matches TRBD1 (6 bases). Germline V CDR1 and CDR2: MNHEY, SMNVEV (reference sequence). The CDR3 extends over 16 amino acids. V shed 5 bases and J shed 2 bases, with 17 bases lying between them.

V gene TRBV7-2 combines with J gene TRBJ2-3; maybe TRBD1 (7 bases). The germline V gene has CDR1 SGHTA and CDR2 FQGNSA. Trimming took 7 bases from V and 5 from J, leaving 19 bases between them. The CDR3 runs to 15 residues. The CDR3 DNA reads as TGTGCCAGCACCCAGAGGCGCCAGGGGGGAGATACGCAGTATTTT. This gives the protein CASTQRRQGGDTQYF.

V usage is TRBV3-1 (or the pseudogene TRBV3-2) and J usage is TRBJ1-3; D is possibly TRBD1 (6 bases). CDR1 LGHDT and CDR2 YNNKEL come from the germline V gene (reference sequence). The CDR3 covers 18 residues. V dropped 4 bases and J dropped 0 bases, with 19 bases sitting between them. The CDR3 reads CASSPISADRYSGNTIYF. The DNA of the CDR3 is TGTGCCAGCAGCCCCATCTCCGCCGACAGGTACTCTGGAAACACCATATATTTT.

For the CDR3, the DNA is TGTGCCAGCACCCAGGAGACTAATAATTCACCCCTCCACTTT. Its translation is CASTQETNNSPLHF. J is TRBJ1-6 and V is TRBV7-9; no clear D gene. This CDR3 is 14 amino acids long. CDR1 is SEHNR and CDR2 is FQNEAQ in the germline V gene (reference sequence). Trimming shortened V by 7 bases and J by 5 bases, and 12 bases separated the two germline ends.

V and J are TRBV7-9 and TRBJ2-2, with TRBD1 matching over 8 bases. From germline, CDR1 is SEHNR and CDR2 FQNEAQ (reference sequence). The CDR3 runs 16 residues. Trimming at V came to 1 base and at J to 2 bases, leaving 3 bases not matched to a gene. CDR3 protein: CASSLVGTGNTGELFF. The CDR3 region has the DNA TGTGCCAGCAGCTTAGTTGGGACAGGCAACACCGGGGAGCTGTTTTTT.

The gene calls are TRBV5-6 and TRBJ2-2; a weak D match, TRBD2 (6 bases). The V and J ends lost 1 base and 0 bases respectively, with 13 bases between them. This CDR3 comprises 17 residues. CDR1 and CDR2 from the germline V gene are SGHDT and YYEEEE. The CDR3: CASSLRMTRTNTGELFF. DNA of the CDR3: TGTGCCAGCAGCTTGAGGATGACTAGAACGAACACCGGGGAGCTGTTTTTT. The variable domain in full, completed from reference TRBV5-6 and TRBJ2-2, reads DAGVTQSPTHLIKTRGQQVTLRCSPKSGHDTVSWYQQALGQGPQFIFQYYEEEERQRGNFPDRFSGHQFPNYSSELNVNALLLGDSALYLCASSLRMTRTNTGELFFGEGSRLTVL.

CDR3 region: CASSYSRADRYF. CDR3 nucleotide sequence: TGTGCCAGCAGTTACTCGAGGGCGGATAGATACTTC. This chain links TRBV6-5 with TRBJ2-7, with a weak D call TRBD2 (5 bases). CDR1 and CDR2 from the germline V gene are MNHEY and SVGAGI. V lost 0 bases to trimming and J lost 13 bases, with 13 bases between them. The CDR3 is 12 amino acids.

The gene calls are TRBV28 and TRBJ1-6, with TRBD1 as a possible D gene (6 bases). V gave up 6 bases and J gave up 6 bases, with 12 bases separating them. Per germline, CDR1 MDHEN and CDR2 SYDVKM. There are 14 residues in the CDR3. The CDR3 nucleotides read TGTGCCAGCAGCCTGGACAGCCTTAATTCACCCCTCCACTTT. Protein: CASSLDSLNSPLHF. The full variable domain, completed using reference TRBV28 and TRBJ1-6, is DVKVTQSSRYLVKRTGEKVFLECVQDMDHENMFWYRQDPGLGLRLIYFSYDVKMKEKGDIPEGYSVSREKKERFSLILESASTNQTSMYLCASSLDSLNSPLHFGNGTRLTVT.

This clone has only one observation. The chain joins TRBV18 to TRBJ2-3, with TRBD2 identical over 11 bases. The CDR3 length is 18 residues. CDR1 KGHSH and CDR2 LQKENI come from the germline V gene. V was pared by 3 bases and J by 2 bases, with 10 bases of the junction left unmatched. This chain's CDR3 is CASSPTLLAGGTTDTQYF. CDR3 nucleotide sequence: TGTGCCAGCTCACCCACCTTATTAGCGGGAGGGACCACAGATACGCAGTATTTT.

This chain connects TRBV10-2 to TRBJ1-5; D ambiguous. Per the germline V gene, CDR1 is WSHSY and CDR2 is SAAADI. Trimming removed 4 bases at V and 3 bases at J, with 13 bases between. CDR3 length: 15 residues. The CDR3 loop reads CASSGADKDNQPQHF. CDR3 nucleotide sequence: TGCGCCAGCAGTGGGGCAGACAAGGACAATCAGCCCCAGCATTTT.

The V call is TRBV5-6, the J call TRBJ1-1, with D tentatively TRBD1 (5 bases). From germline, CDR1 is SGHDT and CDR2 YYEEEE. The CDR3 loop spans 18 amino acids. V lost 4 bases, J lost 1 base, and 23 bases lay in between. Written as DNA, the CDR3 is TGTGCCAGCAGCCCTCTGGGGAAGACACACCAGGGGAACACTGAAGCTTTCTTT. As protein: CASSPLGKTHQGNTEAFF.

The chain couples TRBV5-1 to TRBJ1-1; 7 bases are shared with TRBD1. V lost 4 bases and J lost 5; bases outside the gene matches: 8. Germline V gene sequence: CDR1 SGHRS, CDR2 YFSETQ. This CDR3 contains 14 residues. This CDR3 reads CASSLTGSPTEAFF. CDR3 DNA sequence: TGCGCCAGCAGCCTGACAGGGTCCCCTACTGAAGCTTTCTTT.

This clone was found a few times. The chain employs TRBV28 and TRBJ2-7; a possible D gene is TRBD2 (5 bases). The CDR3 consists of 12 residues. Per germline, CDR1 MDHEN and CDR2 SYDVKM. Trimming stripped 4 bases from V and 6 bases from J, with 10 bases between. This CDR3 reads CASSSTSREQYF. The CDR3 nucleotides read TGTGCCAGCAGTTCAACTAGTCGCGAGCAGTACTTC.

V gene TRBV3-1 (or the pseudogene TRBV3-2) combines with J gene TRBJ2-4; TRBD1 agrees at 11 bases. Germline V gene data show CDR1 as LGHDT and CDR2 as YNNKEL (reference sequence). CDR3 length: 14 amino acids. V shed 5 bases and J 9 bases; nucleotides not matched to a gene: 6. CDR3 loop: CASSAGTGGLIQYF. CDR3 DNA sequence: TGTGCCAGCAGCGCCGGGACAGGGGGACTCATTCAGTACTTC.

The chain employs TRBV27 and TRBJ2-1; maybe TRBD1 (5 bases). Trimming removed 3 bases from V and 4 bases from J, with 25 bases in between. This CDR3 has 19 amino acids. Germline loops: CDR1 MNHEY, CDR2 SMNVEV (reference sequence). CDR3 amino acids: CASSFTSARALEGYNEQFF. CDR3 DNA sequence: TGTGCCAGCAGTTTTACCTCGGCCAGGGCCTTAGAAGGGTACAATGAGCAGTTCTTC.